This entry concerns a single T cell receptor beta chain. This sample was included in a study of blood T cell repertoires in COVID-19. About the study: Spain, Italy and the United States supplied samples that represented acute and convalescent COVID-19. Nucleic acid was either cDNA or gDNA, and it came from T cells, B-cell-depleted T cells, or PBMCs.

Method: immunoSEQ multiplex PCR; TCRdb's copy keeps in-frame clones and lacks some. This sample yields 350,000 to 450,000 clones, of which 70% to 90% are seen a single time; roughly 1.6% belongs to the top ten. Germline V gene data show CDR1 as MNHEY and CDR2 as SVGEGT. This CDR3 comprises 16 residues. V was shortened by 0 bases and J by 4 bases, with 13 bases between the two germline ends. The clonotype comes from a middle-aged woman with COVID-19, enrolled during active disease. The genes are TRBV6-2 or TRBV6-3 and TRBJ1-5; D might be TRBD1 (6 bases). Sequenced input: peripheral blood. CDR3 in DNA: TGTGCCAGCAGTTACTCACGACAGGTGTTGAATCAGCCCCAGCATTTT. Protein: CASSYSRQVLNQPQHF.